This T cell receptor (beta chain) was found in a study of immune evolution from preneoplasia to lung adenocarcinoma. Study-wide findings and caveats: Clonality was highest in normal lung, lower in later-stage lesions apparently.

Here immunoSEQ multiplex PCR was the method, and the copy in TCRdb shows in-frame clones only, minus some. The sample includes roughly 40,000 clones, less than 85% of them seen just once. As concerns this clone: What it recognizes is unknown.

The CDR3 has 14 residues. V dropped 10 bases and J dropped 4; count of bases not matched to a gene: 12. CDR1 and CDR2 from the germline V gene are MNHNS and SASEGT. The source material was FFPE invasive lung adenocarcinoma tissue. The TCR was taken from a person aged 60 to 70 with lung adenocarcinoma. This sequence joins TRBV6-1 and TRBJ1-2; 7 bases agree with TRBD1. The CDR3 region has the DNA TGTGCCACCAATCTCCGAGACAGGGCCTATGGCTACACCTTC. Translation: CATNLRDRAYGYTF.